This T cell receptor beta chain was recovered during a study of regulatory T cells in long-lasting Graves disease. Time point denoted: persistent/refractory GD, antithyroid drugs over 5 years with positive TRAb. Construction of the TCR library relied on RNA isolated from PBMCs. Details on this clonotype: Its antigen is undetermined.

Overall study results and limits: Those with persistent Graves' had less TCR diversity than newly diagnosed patients. New patients shared 750 to 1,000 public clonotypes, and persistent patients shared more, with approximately 2,600. TRBV28, TRBJ1-2 and TRBJ2-5 were favored in persistent disease.

After removal of 1 base from V and 2 bases from J, the junction contained 4 bases not matched to a gene. The germline gives CDR1 SGHTA, CDR2 FQGNSA. The CDR3 is 15 amino acids. Libraries of TCR beta came from iRepertoire HTBI primers plus Arm-PCR of CDR3 regions. Per the study methods: Sequenced samples collectively carried roughly 63 TRBV and 15 or so TRBJ segments. MiXCR, run by TCRdb on the multiplex PCR reads, gives a single entry per CDR3 protein. The authors' filters were not applied to this entry. The data hold hundreds of thousands of distinct CDR3 sequences, with roughly 20% observed a single time.

Sequencing used peripheral blood mononuclear cells (PBMCs), obtained when the disease was refractory, from a patient treated with antithyroid drugs. V gene TRBV7-2 combines with J gene TRBJ2-7; 8 positions agree with TRBD2. The receptor comes from a female donor with Graves disease. CDR3: CASSLGSGNPYEQYF. CDR3 DNA sequence: TGTGCCAGCAGCTTAGGTAGCGGGAACCCCTACGAGCAGTACTTC.